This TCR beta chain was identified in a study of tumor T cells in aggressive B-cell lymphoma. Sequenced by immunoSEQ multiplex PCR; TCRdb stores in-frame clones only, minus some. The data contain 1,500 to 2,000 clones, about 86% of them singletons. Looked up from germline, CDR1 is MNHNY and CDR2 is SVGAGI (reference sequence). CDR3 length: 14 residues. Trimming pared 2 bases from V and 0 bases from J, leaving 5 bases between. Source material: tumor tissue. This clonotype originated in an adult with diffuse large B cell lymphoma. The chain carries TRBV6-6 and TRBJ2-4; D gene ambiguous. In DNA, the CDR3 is TGTGCCAGCAGTTACGGGCTAGCCAAAAACATTCAGTACTTC. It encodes CASSYGLAKNIQYF.